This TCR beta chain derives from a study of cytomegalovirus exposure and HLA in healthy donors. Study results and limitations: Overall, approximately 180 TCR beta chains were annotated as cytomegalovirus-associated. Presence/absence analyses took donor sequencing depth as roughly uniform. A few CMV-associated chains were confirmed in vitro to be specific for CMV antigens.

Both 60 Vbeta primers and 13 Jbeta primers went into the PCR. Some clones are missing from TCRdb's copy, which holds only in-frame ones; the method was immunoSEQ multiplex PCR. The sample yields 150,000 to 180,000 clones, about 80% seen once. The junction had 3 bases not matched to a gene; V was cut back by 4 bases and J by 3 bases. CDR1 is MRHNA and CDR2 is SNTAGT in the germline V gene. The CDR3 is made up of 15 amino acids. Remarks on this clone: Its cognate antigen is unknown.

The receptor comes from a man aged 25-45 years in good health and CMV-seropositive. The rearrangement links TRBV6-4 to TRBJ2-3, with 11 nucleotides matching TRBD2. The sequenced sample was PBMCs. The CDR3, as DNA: TGTGCCAGCAGTGTACTAGCGGGAGAGACAGATACGCAGTATTTT. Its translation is CASSVLAGETDTQYF.